The 27 T cell receptor beta chains presented below share a single source sample, sequenced in a study of CDR3 diversity in severe acne. MiXCR, applied by TCRdb to the PCR reads, yields one record per CDR3 protein. Of 79,000 or so distinct CDR3 sequences in the sample, approximately 49% were seen once. The sample was blood. The receptors here all came from a male donor with severe acne vulgaris.

This clonotype was seen many times. This rearrangement joins TRBV20-1 to TRBJ2-3; D possibly corresponds to TRBD2 (6 bases). Trimming stripped 1 base from V and 4 bases from J, with 15 bases between. The CDR3 is 15 amino acids. Germline values: CDR1 DFQATT, CDR2 SNEGSKA (reference sequence). As DNA, the CDR3 is TGCAGTGCTAGAGCTGTCCGGGAGTCCGCAGATACGCAGTATTTT. It yields the protein CSARAVRESADTQYF.

On this clonotype itself: The junction shows a germline mismatch at one end, possibly a read error. In DNA form, the CDR3 reads TGCAGTGCCAGAGGGGGGGTTGGCGGGAGGGTGGGCACCGGGGAGCCGTTTTTT. This sequence encodes CSARGGVGGRVGTGEPFF. The chain carries TRBV20-1 and TRBJ2-2, with 9 positions matching TRBD2. The CDR3 spans 18 residues. Germline V gives CDR1 DFQATT, CDR2 SNEGSKA (reference sequence).

J is TRBJ2-2 and V is TRBV28; TRBD1 matches 7 bases. The germline gives CDR1 MDHEN, CDR2 SYDVKM. CDR3 length: 15 residues. After removal of 6 bases from V and 5 bases from J, the junction contained 9 bases not matched to a gene. The CDR3 region has the DNA TGTGCCAGCAGGACAGGGACAGCAAATACCGGGGAGCTGTTTTTT. This encodes CASRTGTANTGELFF.

In the case of this clonotype: Sequence at one end of the junction differs from germline and may be a read error. The V call is TRBV29-1, the J call TRBJ1-1; D call uncertain. The CDR3 sequence is 10 residues long. Germline CDR1 reads SQVTM; CDR2 reads ANQGSEA. CDR3 sequence reads: CSVGDPEALF. In DNA form, the CDR3 reads TGCAGCGTTGGGGATCCTGAAGCTCTCTTT.

The rearrangement uses TRBV15 and TRBJ2-7; 10 positions agree with TRBD1. The CDR3 loop spans 13 amino acids. Germline trimming cut 9 bases from V and 4 bases from J; bases unmatched to any gene: 6. Germline V gives CDR1 LNHNV, CDR2 YYDKDF (reference sequence). CDR3 DNA sequence: TGTGCCACGTGCAGGGACAGGGGATACGAGCAGTACTTC. Its translation: CATCRDRGYEQYF.

The chain employs TRBV11-1 and TRBJ2-2; D gene uncertain. The V gene lost 3 bases and the J gene lost 7 bases, with 3 bases spanning the gap. Germline loops: CDR1 SGHAT, CDR2 FQDESV (reference sequence). This CDR3 comprises 11 residues. The CDR3 here is CASSFGGELFF. For the CDR3, the DNA is TGTGCCAGCAGCTTTGGCGGGGAGCTGTTTTTT.

This clonotype has a count of ten or more. The rearrangement joins TRBV5-6 to TRBJ2-7, with 8 bases lining up with TRBD2. The germline V gene encodes CDR1 SGHDT and CDR2 YYEEEE. The CDR3 consists of 14 residues. With V trimmed by 6 bases and J by 4 bases, 9 bases remained unmatched. The CDR3, as DNA: TGTGCCAGCACCTTTAGCGGGGCCCGGTACGAGCAGTACTTC. It encodes CASTFSGARYEQYF.

To note about this clonotype: A much larger clonotype is one base distant, so this may be a read error. V usage is TRBV19 and J usage is TRBJ1-1, with D unclear. The germline V gene encodes CDR1 LNHDA and CDR2 SQIVND (reference sequence). The CDR3 has 12 amino acids. V lost 4 bases and J 3 bases, leaving 6 bases between the germline ends. The CDR3 protein is CASSRWDTEAFF. CDR3 nucleotide sequence: TGTGCCAGTAGTAGATGGGACACTGAAGCTTTCTTT.

For this clonotype: Sequence at one end of the junction differs from germline and may be a read error. This chain connects TRBV7-6 to TRBJ2-5, with D tentatively TRBD1 (5 bases). The length of the CDR3 is 13 residues. Germline CDR1 is SGHVS and CDR2 is FNYEAQ. This CDR3 is CASSLLREETQYF. The CDR3 nucleotides are TGTGCTAGCAGCTTGCTCAGGGAAGAGACCCAGTACTTC.

The genes are TRBV5-8 and TRBJ1-4; TRBD1 matches 8 bases. This CDR3 has 16 amino acids. V shed 0 bases, J shed 8 bases, and the junction held 9 bases outside the gene matches. From germline, CDR1 is SGHTS and CDR2 YDEGEE. CDR3 sequence: CASSLAEDRVWEKLFF. The CDR3 nucleotides read TGTGCCAGCAGCTTGGCCGAGGACAGGGTGTGGGAAAAACTGTTTTTT. The entire variable domain, with the rest obtained from reference TRBV5-8 and TRBJ1-4, is as follows: EAGVTQSPTHLIKTRGQQATLRCSPISGHTSVYWYQQALGLGLQFLLWYDEGEERNRGNFPPRFSGRQFPNYSSELNVNALELEDSALYLCASSLAEDRVWEKLFFGSGTQLSVL.

Within the sample, this clonotype is medium-sized (0.01 to 0.1%). This chain connects TRBV7-2 to TRBJ2-5; D may be TRBD2 (5 bases). Trimming removed 4 bases from V and 0 bases from J, with 15 bases in between. CDR3 length: 16 residues. Germline V gene data show CDR1 as SGHTA and CDR2 as FQGNSA. The CDR3 DNA reads as TGTGCCAGCAGCTCCACCCGCCGGAGGAACCAAGAGACCCAGTACTTC. Translated, it gives CASSSTRRRNQETQYF. Complete variable domain (other parts from reference TRBV7-2 and TRBJ2-5): GAGVSQSPSNKVTEKGKDVELRCDPISGHTALYWYRQSLGQGLEFLIYFQGNSAPDKSGLPSDRFSAERTGGSVSTLTIQRTQQEDSAVYLCASSSTRRRNQETQYFGPGTRLLVL.

The table lists this clonotype with a count of one. The rearrangement uses TRBV9 and TRBJ1-6, with 7 bases fitting TRBD1. The germline V gene encodes CDR1 SGDLS and CDR2 YYNGEE. V lost 3 bases, J lost 7 bases, and 7 bases stayed unmatched. The CDR3 covers 15 residues. CDR3 bases: TGTGCCAGCAGCGCCACAGGGGCATCCAATTCACCCCTCCACTTT. Translating it yields CASSATGASNSPLHF.

A word on this clonotype: A much larger clone differs by one base, so this may be a read error. V and J are TRBV7-3 and TRBJ2-3, with 8 bases matching TRBD2. Germline loops: CDR1 SGHTA, CDR2 FQGTGA. The CDR3 covers 16 residues. The CDR3 coding sequence is TGTGCCGGCAGCCCCGGTACCGGGAGGGCCGGAGATACGCAGTATTTT. Its translation is CAGSPGTGRAGDTQYF.

This clonotype was seen repeatedly, ten times or more. This chain joins TRBV5-1 and TRBJ2-5, with a weak D call TRBD1 (6 bases). The germline V gene encodes CDR1 SGHRS and CDR2 YFSETQ. V dropped 2 bases and J dropped 4 bases, with 9 bases sitting between them. The CDR3 covers 13 residues. CDR3 loop: CASSFRGTETQYF. The CDR3 DNA is TGCGCCAGCAGCTTTAGGGGGACAGAGACCCAGTACTTC.

The rearrangement uses TRBV7-2 and TRBJ1-2; no clear D. V was cut by 1 base and J by 0 bases, with 9 bases left in between. This CDR3 has 15 residues. Germline-derived CDR1 and CDR2 are SGHTA and FQGNSA. CDR3: CASSLVSTANYGYTF. Here the CDR3 DNA reads TGTGCCAGCAGCTTAGTATCCACTGCTAACTATGGCTACACCTTC.

This clonotype was seen only a few times. The chain links TRBV14 to TRBJ2-1, with D possibly being TRBD2 (6 bases). There are 15 residues in the CDR3. The germline V gene encodes CDR1 SGHDN and CDR2 FVKESK. Trimming took off 0 bases at V and 6 bases at J, with 12 bases between the two ends. This CDR3 reads CASSQDFSGTNEQFF. In DNA, the CDR3 is TGTGCCAGCAGCCAAGATTTTAGCGGAACCAATGAGCAGTTCTTC.

The chain is built from TRBV12-3 or TRBV12-4 and TRBJ2-1; 15 positions agree with TRBD2. This CDR3 is 16 amino acids long. V shed 3 bases, J shed 7 bases, and the junction held 4 bases outside the gene matches. This CDR3 reads CASSFGLAGGTNEQFF. CDR3 DNA: TGTGCCAGCAGTTTCGGACTAGCGGGAGGGACGAATGAGCAGTTCTTC.

This clonotype was found a few times. This rearrangement joins TRBV9 to TRBJ2-2; 10 bases are a match to TRBD1. Germline CDR1 and CDR2: SGDLS and YYNGEE. CDR3 length equals 18 residues. V trimming: 3 bases; J trimming: 2 bases; junction bases outside the gene matches: 10. CDR3 region: CASSAPGQGTGNTGELFF. In DNA, the CDR3 is TGTGCCAGCAGCGCACCGGGACAGGGGACGGGCAACACCGGGGAGCTGTTTTTT.

On this clonotype: The junction and the germline gene differ at one end; a read error may be behind it. This sequence joins TRBV2 and TRBJ1-2; TRBD1 matches 7 bases. This CDR3 has 15 residues. Germline V lookup: CDR1 SNHLY, CDR2 FYNNEI. The CDR3 DNA reads as TGTGCCAGCAGCGAAGTCGTAGGGACAGCCTATAGCTACACCTTC. Its translation is CASSEVVGTAYSYTF.

This chain connects TRBV19 to TRBJ2-7; 7 bases match TRBD2. V was pared by 4 bases and J by 7 bases, with 7 bases of the junction left unmatched. CDR1 is LNHDA and CDR2 is SQIVND in the germline V gene (reference sequence). CDR3 length equals 13 residues. This chain's CDR3 is CASSSGRSSEQYF. Here the CDR3 DNA reads TGTGCCAGTAGTAGCGGGAGATCGTCAGAGCAGTACTTC.

CDR3 nucleotide sequence: TGTGCCAGCAGCGGGCTCCCACTAAACACCGGGGAGCTGTTTTTT. It encodes CASSGLPLNTGELFF. The chain employs TRBV9 and TRBJ2-2; no clear D. Germline V gives CDR1 SGDLS, CDR2 YYNGEE. The CDR3 loop spans 15 amino acids. V lost 3 bases, J lost 2 bases, and 11 bases lay in between.

The J gene is TRBJ2-2, the V gene TRBV28, with TRBD1 identical over 10 bases. The CDR3 extends over 15 amino acids. Per germline, CDR1 MDHEN and CDR2 SYDVKM. With V trimmed by 4 bases and J by 3 bases, 2 bases remained unmatched. DNA of the CDR3: TGTGCCAGCAGTTCCGGGACAGGGGACACCGGGGAGCTGTTTTTT. Its translation: CASSSGTGDTGELFF.

The gene calls are TRBV28 and TRBJ2-7, with D perhaps TRBD2 (5 bases). V shed 5 bases and J shed 3 bases, with 8 bases lying between them. The CDR3 runs 12 residues. The germline V gene has CDR1 MDHEN and CDR2 SYDVKM. This CDR3 is CASSDGNYEQYF. In DNA, the CDR3 is TGTGCCAGCAGTGACGGGAACTACGAGCAGTACTTC.

Of note for this clonotype: The DNA is omitted, as the CDR3 cannot be located on it reliably, and the CDR3 follows TCRdb's listing. The chain is built from TRBV15 and TRBJ2-5; no check of the table's D call, TRBD2, against the DNA was made. The CDR3 is made up of 22 amino acids, end residues included. The germline gives CDR1 LNHNV, CDR2 YYDKDF (reference sequence). The CDR3: CATSGSLGRLEKLFFGSGTQYF.

This clonotype was picked up many times. The gene calls are TRBV7-9 and TRBJ2-1; the D gene is possibly TRBD2 (6 bases). CDR1 and CDR2 (germline): SEHNR, FQNEAQ (reference sequence). V lost 3 bases, J lost 9 bases, and 21 bases lay in between. The CDR3 length is 16 residues. The CDR3 DNA reads as TGTGCCAGCAGCTTCCGACTAGTAAGGGAGTTCGGTGAGCAGTTCTTC. Residues: CASSFRLVREFGEQFF.

This clonotype was seen a handful of times. The chain recombines TRBV6-5 with TRBJ2-1; no clear D. V was cut by 0 bases and J by 3 bases, with 3 bases left in between. The CDR3 loop spans 13 amino acids. Germline CDR1 is MNHEY and CDR2 is SVGAGI. CDR3 DNA: TGTGCCAGCAGTTACTCCCTCTACAATGAGCAGTTCTTC. It codes for CASSYSLYNEQFF.

This chain uses TRBV7-8 with TRBJ2-5; 10 bases fit TRBD2. The CDR3 length is 14 residues. Trimming cost V 4 bases and J 6 bases; bases outside gene matches: 5. CDR1 SGHVS and CDR2 FQNEAQ come from the germline V gene. The CDR3 sequence is CASSSGLAMKTQYF. CDR3 coding DNA: TGTGCCAGCAGCTCGGGACTAGCGATGAAGACCCAGTACTTC.